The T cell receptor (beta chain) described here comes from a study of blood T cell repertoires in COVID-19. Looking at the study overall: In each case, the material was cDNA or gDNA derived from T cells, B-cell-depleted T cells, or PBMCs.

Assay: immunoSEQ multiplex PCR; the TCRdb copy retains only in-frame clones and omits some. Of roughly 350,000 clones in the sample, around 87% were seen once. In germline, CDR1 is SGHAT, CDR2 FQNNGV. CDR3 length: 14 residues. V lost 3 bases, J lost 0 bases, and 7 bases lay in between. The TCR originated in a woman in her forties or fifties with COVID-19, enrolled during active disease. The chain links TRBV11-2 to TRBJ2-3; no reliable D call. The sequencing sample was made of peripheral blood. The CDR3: CASSFAYSTDTQYF. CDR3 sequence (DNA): TGTGCCAGCAGCTTCGCCTATAGCACAGATACGCAGTATTTT.